The clone carrying this T cell receptor (beta chain) was found many times. Antigen: not known. From germline, CDR1 is MDHEN and CDR2 SYDVKM. The length of the CDR3 is 13 residues. Trimming shortened V by 6 bases and J by 2 bases, and 11 bases separated the two germline ends. Arm-PCR with iRepertoire HTBI primers amplified the CDR3 regions for these TCR beta libraries. Study processing details: Analysis of the samples identified 50 to 75 TRBV and 14 to 15 TRBJ segments. Via MiXCR, TCRdb re-called the multiplex PCR reads, giving one row per CDR3 protein. What appears here as the V and J calls and clone size reflects TCRdb's work, not the paper's. The sample has roughly 470,000 distinct CDR3 sequences, about a fifth seen once; the top ten hold 7.8%. Time point in this sample: persistent/refractory GD, antithyroid drugs over 5 years with positive TRAb. Preparation of the TCR library used RNA extracted from PBMCs. Diagnosis followed American Thyroid Association guidelines for Graves' disease.

The sample is drawn from a study of regulatory T cells in long-lasting Graves disease. Study outcomes and limitations: Compared with new cases, persistent Graves' patients showed reduced TCR diversity. Accuracy was perhaps lowered by the small sample size.

J is TRBJ2-7 and V is TRBV28; D is unclear. This specimen was peripheral blood mononuclear cells (PBMCs), taken when the disease was refractory, from a patient treated with antithyroid drugs. This receptor was obtained from a female donor with Graves disease. The CDR3 DNA reads TGTGCCAGCAGCCAGGACGGAACCTACGAGCAGTACTTC. This sequence encodes CASSQDGTYEQYF.